This entry features one T cell receptor beta chain sequence. The data derive from a study of shared clonotypes between healthy human individuals. The overall study: Researchers drew samples from a couple of women and a few men aged 18 to 49.

The assay was carried out at the deep level. Sequencing was performed with immunoSEQ multiplex PCR; in TCRdb, only in-frame clones are kept and a portion is missing. The table records about 700,000 clones, approximately 79% of them present only once. Germline V gene data show CDR1 as SEHNR and CDR2 as FQNEAQ (reference sequence). The CDR3 consists of 18 residues. Trimming removed 1 base from V and 2 bases from J, with 19 bases in between. The V gene is TRBV7-9, the J gene TRBJ2-3, with D possibly matching TRBD1 (6 bases). This receptor was taken from a woman in her 30s in good health. Material: memory CD4+ T cells sorted from blood. Subset: CD45RA-negative fraction. The chain's CDR3 is CASSLGGDTLLATDTQYF. Written as DNA, the CDR3 is TGTGCCAGCAGCTTAGGAGGGGACACCCTCTTGGCCACAGATACGCAGTATTTT.